This T cell receptor (beta chain) was profiled in a study of T-cell memory formation after mild COVID-19. TCRdb redid the calling of the 5' RACE reads with MiXCR, one entry per CDR3 protein. The data show approximately 500,000 distinct CDR3 sequences, roughly 25% seen once. The CDR3 has 13 residues. Trimming cost V 0 bases and J 1 base, with 5 bases left between them. Per germline, CDR1 GTSNPN and CDR2 SVGIG (reference sequence). The sequence came from an adult woman who had mild COVID-19 (a few samples of this study predate the infection). Cell type and time point are not known. Sequenced input: PBMCs or a T cell subset sorted from them (not recorded which). The J gene is TRBJ2-3, the V gene TRBV30; no clear D gene. The DNA for the CDR3 is TGTGCCTGGAGTGTAGAGGGCACAGATACGCAGTATTTT. As protein: CAWSVEGTDTQYF.